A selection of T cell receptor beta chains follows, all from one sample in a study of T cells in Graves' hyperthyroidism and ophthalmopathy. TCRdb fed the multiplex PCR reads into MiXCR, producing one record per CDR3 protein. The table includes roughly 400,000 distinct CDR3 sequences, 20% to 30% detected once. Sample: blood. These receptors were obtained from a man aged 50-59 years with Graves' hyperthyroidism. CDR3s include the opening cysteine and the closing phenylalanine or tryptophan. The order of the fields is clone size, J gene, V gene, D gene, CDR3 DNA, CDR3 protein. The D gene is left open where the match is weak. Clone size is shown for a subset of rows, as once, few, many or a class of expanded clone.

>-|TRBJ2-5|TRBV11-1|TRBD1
TGTGCCAGCAGCTTACTGGGACAGAAGGTCGGAGAGACCCAGTACTTC
CASSLLGQKVGETQYF
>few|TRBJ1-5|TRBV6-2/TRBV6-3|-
TGTGCCAGCAGTGCTTCCCTACAAGGGCCCCAGCATTTT
CASSASLQGPQHF
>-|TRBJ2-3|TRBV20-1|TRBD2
TGCAGTGCTTTCCTGACTAGCGGGAGTTTGTATACGCAGTATTTT
CSAFLTSGSLYTQYF
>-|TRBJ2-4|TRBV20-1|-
TGCAGTGCTCGGACTGATCCGACCAAAAACATTCAGTACTTC
CSARTDPTKNIQYF
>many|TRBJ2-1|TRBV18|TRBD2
TGTGCCAGCTCACCGGCTAGCGGACTTTACAATGAGCAGTTCTTC
CASSPASGLYNEQFF
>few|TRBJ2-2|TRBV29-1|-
TGCAGCGTTGTCGAGGGACGTCGGACCGGGGAGCTGTTTTTT
CSVVEGRRTGELFF
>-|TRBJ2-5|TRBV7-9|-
TGTGCCAGCAGCGAAGGACAGCTCCAAGAGACCCAGTACTTC
CASSEGQLQETQYF
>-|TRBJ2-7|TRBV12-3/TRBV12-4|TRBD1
TGTGCCAGCAGCCGAGAGATGACAGGGGATTCCTTCTACGAGCAGTACTTC
CASSREMTGDSFYEQYF
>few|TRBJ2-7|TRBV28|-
TGTGCCAGCAGCACATCTAGCGCCGATTACGAGCAGTACTTC
CASSTSSADYEQYF
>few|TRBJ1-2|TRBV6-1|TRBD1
TGTGCCAGCAGGGCCCAAGGGGGCGAATATGGCTACACCTTC
CASRAQGGEYGYTF
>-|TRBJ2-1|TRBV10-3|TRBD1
TGTGCCATCAGCCCGGGACAGCACAATGAGCAGTTCTTC
CAISPGQHNEQFF
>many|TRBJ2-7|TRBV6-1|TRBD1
TGTGCCAGCAGTACCACCGGGACAGCTGCCTACGAGCAGTACTTC
CASSTTGTAAYEQYF
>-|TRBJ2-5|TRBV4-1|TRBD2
TGCGCCAGCAGCCAAGAACTAGCGGTCCCGGGGACCCAGTACTTC
CASSQELAVPGTQYF
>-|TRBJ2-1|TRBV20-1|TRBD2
TGCAGTGCTTTCCCGGGACTAGCGGAAGGAGAGCAGTTCTTC
CSAFPGLAEGEQFF
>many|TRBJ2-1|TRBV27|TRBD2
TGTGCCACCCAGGAGATTCAACGGGGGGGGGGCGATGAGCAGTTCTTC
CATQEIQRGGGDEQFF
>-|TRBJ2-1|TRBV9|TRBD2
TGTGCCAGCAGTGAAAGCGGGAGTTACTACAATGAGCAGTTCTTC
CASSESGSYYNEQFF
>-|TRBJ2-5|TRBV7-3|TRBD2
TGTGCCAGCAGTCTCCTACTAGCGGCCAGAGAGACCCAGTACTTC
CASSLLLAARETQYF
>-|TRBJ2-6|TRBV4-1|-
TGCGCCAGCAGCCCACCTTCTGGGGCCAACGTCCTGACTTTC
CASSPPSGANVLTF
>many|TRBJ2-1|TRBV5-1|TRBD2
TGCGCCAGCAGCCCGACGCTAGCGGGAGGATGGAATGAGCAGTTCTTC
CASSPTLAGGWNEQFF
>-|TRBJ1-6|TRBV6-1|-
TGTGCCAGCAGTTACCCGGGCCCCGCAGATTCACCCCTCCACTTT
CASSYPGPADSPLHF
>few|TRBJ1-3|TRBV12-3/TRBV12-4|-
TGTGCCAGCAGTTTATTCGGGAGGCAACAGGTCTTAAGCTCTGGAAACACCATATATTTT
CASSLFGRQQVLSSGNTIYF
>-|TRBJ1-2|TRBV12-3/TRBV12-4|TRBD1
TGTGCCAGCAGTTTAGGGACAGGCGGCTATGGCTACACCTTC
CASSLGTGGYGYTF
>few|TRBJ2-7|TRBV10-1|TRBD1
TGCGCCAGCAGTCCGACAGGGTATTCGGCCGAGCAGTACTTC
CASSPTGYSAEQYF
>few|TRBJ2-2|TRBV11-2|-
TGTGCCAGCAGCTTTTGGGGGGAAACCGGGGAGCTGTTTTTT
CASSFWGETGELFF
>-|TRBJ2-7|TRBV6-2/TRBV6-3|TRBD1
TGTGCCAGCAGGGGGACAGGGGAGGGTAACGAGCAGTACTTC
CASRGTGEGNEQYF
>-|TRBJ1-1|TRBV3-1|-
TGTGCCAGCAGCCCCAGACCCAACGGGGACACTGAAGCTTTCTTT
CASSPRPNGDTEAFF
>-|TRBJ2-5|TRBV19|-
TGTGCCAGTAGTATAGAGGCCGCAGGGACCCAGTACTTC
CASSIEAAGTQYF
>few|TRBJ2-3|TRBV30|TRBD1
TGTGCCTGGAGTGTAGGACAGGGGGCGGATACGCAGTATTTT
CAWSVGQGADTQYF
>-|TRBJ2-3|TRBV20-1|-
TGCAGTGCTAGTCAATCAGGGTCGCGGGTGGACGCAGATACGCAGTATTTT
CSASQSGSRVDADTQYF
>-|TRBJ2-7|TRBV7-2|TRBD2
TGTGCCAGCAGCCCGGGTAGGACTAGCGGATCCTACGAGCAGTACTTC
CASSPGRTSGSYEQYF
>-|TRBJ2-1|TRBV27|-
TGTGCCAGCTCACCAGTTGGACAGACTACGGAGACCCAGTTCTTC
CASSPVGQTTETQFF